The clone carrying this TCR beta chain was observed a handful of times. This sample stems from a study of blood T cell repertoires in COVID-19. Study details: Both acute and convalescent COVID-19 samples were obtained from the United States, Italy and Spain. In each case, the material was cDNA or gDNA derived from T cells, B-cell-depleted T cells, or PBMCs.

This CDR3 comprises 17 residues. The V gene's germline CDR1 is MNHNS and CDR2 SASEGT. With 4 bases removed from V and 4 bases from J, the gap between germline ends came to 21 bases. In the original processing: Reference gene primer amplification yielded estimated nucleated cell counts. Using immunoSEQ multiplex PCR, the repertoire was profiled, and TCRdb retains in-frame clones only, with some absent. That table is the source of V, J and clone size, and D and trimming were worked out from the DNA. Of about 210,000 clones in the sample, roughly 81% were seen once. The specimen sequenced was peripheral blood. The V gene is TRBV6-1, the J gene TRBJ2-3; a weak D match, TRBD2 (7 bases). The source is a woman in her fifties or sixties with active or convalescent COVID-19. CDR3 sequence: CASSARLGAGVADTQYF. The DNA of the CDR3 is TGTGCCAGCAGTGCACGTTTGGGGGCGGGAGTGGCAGATACGCAGTATTTT.